This passage covers 23 T cell receptor beta chains from one sample sequenced in a study of CD8 T cells in ankylosing spondylitis. TCRdb reprocessed the 5' RACE reads with MiXCR, giving one entry per CDR3 protein. The sample lists 250,000 or so distinct CDR3 sequences; approximately 20% were seen once. The source material was blood, either unsorted or a sorted T cell fraction (not recorded which). All receptors come from a male donor with ankylosing spondylitis or in good health (not recorded which).

The chain recombines TRBV9 with TRBJ1-6; D gene uncertain. The CDR3 runs 15 residues. Between the trimmed V and J ends, which lost 0 bases and 10 bases, there was a span of 14 bases. Germline assignment: CDR1 SGDLS and CDR2 YYNGEE. The CDR3 bases are TGTGCCAGCAGCGTAGTCGGTGAAGGCATGTCACCCCTCCACTTT. This gives the protein CASSVVGEGMSPLHF.

This sequence joins TRBV27 and TRBJ1-1, with a possible D match to TRBD1 (5 bases). This CDR3 contains 13 residues. Germline V gene sequence: CDR1 MNHEY, CDR2 SMNVEV (reference sequence). The V gene lost 6 bases and the J gene lost 3 bases, with 11 bases spanning the gap. The CDR3 DNA sequence: TGTGCCAGCAGCCCAGGGACTTACACTGAAGCTTTCTTT. Translated: CASSPGTYTEAFF.

In its sample, this clonotype was seen a few times. The chain uses TRBV7-9 and TRBJ2-3; 12 bases are shared with TRBD2. CDR1 and CDR2 (germline): SEHNR, FQNEAQ (reference sequence). The ends lost 5 bases at V and 2 bases at J; junction bases unmatched: 5. The CDR3 spans 16 residues. CDR3: CASSVRTSGNTDTQYF. In DNA, the CDR3 is TGTGCCAGCAGCGTACGGACTAGCGGGAACACAGATACGCAGTATTTT.

This clonotype was observed a few times. This chain links TRBV3-1 with TRBJ2-1; no clear D gene. This CDR3 spans 17 amino acids. Trimming cost V 0 bases and J 2 bases, with 14 bases left between them. Germline loops: CDR1 LGHDT, CDR2 YNNKEL (reference sequence). The CDR3 loop reads CASSQENASLTYNEQFF. In nucleotides, the CDR3 is TGTGCCAGCAGCCAAGAGAATGCCTCTCTCACCTACAATGAGCAGTTCTTC.

The chain recombines TRBV20-1 with TRBJ1-2, with a tentative D call TRBD1 (5 bases). The CDR3 is 17 amino acids. V lost 6 bases, J lost 0 bases, and 23 bases lay in between. Germline assignment: CDR1 DFQATT and CDR2 SNEGSKA (reference sequence). CDR3 bases: TGCAGTGCCGTATCGTGCTGCGGGGGGAAATCTAACTATGGCTACACCTTC. Translated, it gives CSAVSCCGGKSNYGYTF.

This clonotype was counted ten times or more. This chain joins TRBV9 and TRBJ2-1, with unresolved D. CDR3 size: 13 residues. CDR1 and CDR2 from the germline V gene are SGDLS and YYNGEE. Trimming shortened V by 0 bases and J by 4 bases, and 5 bases separated the two germline ends. The CDR3 is CASSVAGYNEQFF. As DNA, the CDR3 is TGTGCCAGCAGCGTAGCTGGTTACAATGAGCAGTTCTTC. The entire variable domain, with the rest obtained from reference TRBV9 and TRBJ2-1, is as follows: DSGVTQTPKHLITATGQRVTLRCSPRSGDLSVYWYQQSLDQGLQFLIQYYNGEERAKGNILERFSAQQFPDLHSELNLSSLELGDSALYFCASSVAGYNEQFFGPGTRLTVL.

This clonotype was recorded a few times. The gene calls are TRBV4-1 and TRBJ2-1, with TRBD1 matching over 7 bases. The junction had 8 bases not matched to a gene; V was cut back by 6 bases and J by 6 bases. The CDR3 sequence is 14 residues long. Germline V gives CDR1 MGHRA, CDR2 YSYEKL. The DNA for the CDR3 is TGCGCCAGCAGGTCAGGCGGACAGGCCAATGAGCAGTTCTTC. This codes for CASRSGGQANEQFF.

The chain is built from TRBV6-2 or TRBV6-3 and TRBJ2-7; a weak D match, TRBD1 (6 bases). Germline CDR1 MNHEY, CDR2 SVGEGT. Trimming cost V 5 bases and J 3 bases, with 14 bases left between them. The CDR3 sequence is 14 residues long. The CDR3 is CASSLWTANYEQYF. CDR3 nucleotide sequence: TGTGCCAGCAGTCTGTGGACAGCTAACTACGAGCAGTACTTC.

This clonotype showed up many times. The chain's CDR3 is CASSQAPDRGFSYNEQFF. The CDR3 coding sequence is TGCGCCAGCAGCCAAGCACCGGACAGGGGGTTTTCCTACAATGAGCAGTTCTTC. The chain employs TRBV4-1 and TRBJ2-1, with 10 bases matching TRBD1. V was clipped by 1 base and J by 1 base; unmatched bases: 7. Germline V lookup: CDR1 MGHRA, CDR2 YSYEKL. CDR3 length equals 18 residues.

This clonotype was observed a handful of times. V usage is TRBV29-1 and J usage is TRBJ2-7; D may be TRBD2 (6 bases). Per the germline V gene, CDR1 is SQVTM and CDR2 is ANQGSEA. This CDR3 contains 13 residues. V was cut by 6 bases and J by 0 bases, with 12 bases left in between. CDR3 amino acids: CSVGDSSSYEQYF. Written as DNA, the CDR3 is TGCAGCGTAGGGGACTCAAGCTCCTACGAGCAGTACTTC.

V gene TRBV7-3 combines with J gene TRBJ1-5; 9 bases align to TRBD1. The V segment lost 2 bases and the J segment 5 bases; nucleotides outside the gene matches: 4. CDR1 SGHTA and CDR2 FQGTGA come from the germline V gene. This CDR3 is 15 amino acids long. The CDR3 DNA reads TGTGCCAGCAGCTTAGCGGGACAGGGCTATCAGCCCCAGCATTTT. Translation: CASSLAGQGYQPQHF.

This clonotype was observed at least ten times. The V and J genes are TRBV4-1 and TRBJ2-1; the match to TRBD2 covers 10 bases. CDR1 and CDR2 from the germline V gene are MGHRA and YSYEKL. The CDR3 covers 16 residues. Germline trimming cut 1 base from V and 8 bases from J; bases unmatched to any gene: 8. CDR3 loop: CASSQGGLAGVDEQFF. CDR3 in DNA: TGCGCCAGCAGCCAAGGTGGCCTAGCGGGAGTCGATGAGCAGTTCTTC.

The rearrangement links TRBV25-1 to TRBJ1-4; 9 bases map to TRBD1. Trimming cost V 4 bases and J 8 bases; bases outside gene matches: 8. Germline values: CDR1 MGHDK, CDR2 SYGVNS. CDR3 length: 15 amino acids. CDR3 DNA: TGTGCCAGCAGTGGATGGACAGGGGTTTTGGAAAAACTGTTTTTT. The encoded protein is CASSGWTGVLEKLFF.

J is TRBJ2-1 and V is TRBV7-9, with TRBD1 identical over 9 bases. CDR1 is SEHNR, CDR2 FQNEAQ, per germline (reference sequence). V lost 2 bases, J lost 6 bases, and 8 bases stayed unmatched. The CDR3 is made up of 16 amino acids. The CDR3 DNA is TGTGCCAGCAGCTTACCAGGGGACAGGGTTTCCAATGAGCAGTTCTTC. This gives the protein CASSLPGDRVSNEQFF.

This clonotype was found many times. The chain combines TRBV6-5 with TRBJ2-5, with 12 bases aligning to TRBD2. The CDR3 is 18 amino acids. Germline assignment: CDR1 MNHEY and CDR2 SVGAGI. V was pared by 2 bases and J by 0 bases, with 7 bases of the junction left unmatched. The CDR3 sequence is CASSYGLAGGTYQETQYF. The CDR3 DNA reads TGTGCCAGCAGTTACGGGCTAGCGGGAGGGACGTACCAAGAGACCCAGTACTTC.

The chain uses TRBV20-1 and TRBJ2-7; maybe TRBD1 (5 bases). This CDR3 has 14 amino acids. CDR1 and CDR2 (germline): DFQATT, SNEGSKA (reference sequence). The germline V and J ends were trimmed by 0 bases and 2 bases, with 11 bases remaining between them. CDR3 DNA sequence: TGCAGTGCTAGAGATATTACAGGTCCCTACGAGCAGTACTTC. Protein sequence: CSARDITGPYEQYF.

This clonotype was seen a few times. The J gene is TRBJ2-7, the V gene TRBV5-5, with D possibly matching TRBD1 (6 bases). Germline values: CDR1 SGHKS, CDR2 YYEKEE (reference sequence). The CDR3 is 15 residues long. V lost 4 bases to trimming and J lost 1 base, with 15 bases between them. The CDR3 nucleotides read TGTGCCAGCAGCACAAACCGAGGACAGTCCTACGAGCAGTACTTC. Encoded protein: CASSTNRGQSYEQYF.

Ten or more counts support this clonotype. The V gene is TRBV4-1, the J gene TRBJ2-5; 14 nucleotides line up with TRBD2. Trimming cost V 1 base and J 4 bases; bases outside gene matches: 5. Germline lookup yields CDR1 MGHRA and CDR2 YSYEKL. This CDR3 has 17 amino acids. CDR3 region: CASSQGGTSGSGETQYF. CDR3 nucleotide sequence: TGCGCCAGCAGCCAAGGTGGGACTAGCGGGAGTGGAGAGACCCAGTACTTC.

This chain uses TRBV6-5 with TRBJ2-1; 14 bases are shared with TRBD2. J was trimmed by 10 bases and V by 4 bases; bases with no gene match: 6. Germline CDR1 and CDR2: MNHEY and SVGAGI. The CDR3 sequence is 15 residues long. DNA of the CDR3: TGTGCCAGCAGTTGGACTAGCGGGAGGTCGGGAGAGCAGTTCTTC. Residues: CASSWTSGRSGEQFF.

Remarks on this clonotype: The junction departs from germline at one end; a sequencing error may be responsible. The chain is built from TRBV7-7 and TRBJ2-2; TRBD2 agrees at 12 bases. The CDR3 runs to 16 residues. Germline CDR1 and CDR2: SSHAT and FNYEAQ (reference sequence). The CDR3 nucleotides are TGTGCTAGCAGCCAGCTAGCGGGAGGGCCCTCTGGGGAGCTGTTTTTT. The encoded protein is CASSQLAGGPSGELFF.

This clonotype was found a few times. This rearrangement joins TRBV5-6 to TRBJ2-6, with D unclear. Germline loops: CDR1 SGHDT, CDR2 YYEEEE. There are 17 residues in the CDR3. Deletions cut 2 bases from V and 4 bases from J, with 16 bases between. CDR3 sequence reads: CASSFFRPFSGANVLTF. In DNA form, the CDR3 reads TGTGCCAGCAGCTTTTTCAGGCCCTTCTCGGGGGCCAACGTCCTGACTTTC.

The sample holds a few counts of this clonotype. The V call is TRBV28, the J call TRBJ2-7, with 9 bases lining up with TRBD2. The CDR3 is 13 amino acids. The germline V gene has CDR1 MDHEN and CDR2 SYDVKM. Losses at the gene ends were 5 bases for V and 11 bases for J; bases not matched to a gene: 10. The CDR3 DNA follows: TGTGCCAGCAGTACCACTGCTAGCGGGAATAAGTACTTC. This encodes CASSTTASGNKYF.

The rearrangement joins TRBV7-7 to TRBJ2-7; either TRBD1 or TRBD2 may supply D (5 bases each). The CDR3 length is 13 residues. Germline CDR1 SSHAT, CDR2 FNYEAQ (reference sequence). The CDR3 protein is CASTAGATYEQYF. CDR3 nucleotides: TGTGCTAGTACTGCCGGGGCCACCTACGAGCAGTACTTC. The whole variable domain, filled in from reference TRBV7-7 and TRBJ2-7, reads GAGVSQSPRYKVTKRGQDVTLRCDPISSHATLYWYQQALGQGPEFLTYFNYEAQPDKSGLPSDRFSAERPEGSISTLTIQRTEQRDSAMYRCASTAGATYEQYFGPGTRLTVT.